The following is a T cell receptor (beta chain) sequence with its context. Its target is unknown. The germline gives CDR1 SGHKS, CDR2 YYEKEE (reference sequence). V lost 2 bases and J lost 0, with 11 bases in between. The CDR3 is 15 amino acids. The source of the sample is a study of radiation and T cells in renal cell carcinoma. Sequencing was performed with immunoSEQ multiplex PCR; in TCRdb, only in-frame clones are kept and a portion is missing. There are 8,000 to 8,500 clones in the sample; roughly two thirds occur only once, and 20% lies in the top ten. The treatment here: treatment-naive control, cytoreductive nephrectomy. The tumor was a clear cell renal cell carcinoma. Regarding the study as a whole: Dominant CDR3 motifs were more common in irradiated tumors than controls. Only small tumor regions of roughly 1 g were sampled.

The chain uses TRBV5-5 and TRBJ1-1, with D perhaps matching TRBD1 (5 bases). This specimen consisted of tumor tissue, obtained from a patient whose treatment was nephrectomy without radiotherapy. The receptor was isolated from a man between 60 and 70 years old with renal cell carcinoma. CDR3 DNA: TGTGCCAGCAGCTTCTCCCCGGGGGTGAACACTGAAGCTTTCTTT. Protein sequence: CASSFSPGVNTEAFF.